The clone carrying this T cell receptor (beta chain) was recorded at least ten times. The target antigen is unknown. This sample is part of a study of T cells in Graves' hyperthyroidism and ophthalmopathy. Study-wide points: Model predictions of ophthalmopathy came a median roughly 6.4 months before onset.

Thyroid ultrasound, orbital computed tomography, clinical symptoms, and serum thyroxine and TRAb underpinned diagnoses. Deletions cut 5 bases from V and 4 bases from J, with 15 bases between. CDR1 GTSNPN and CDR2 SVGIG come from the germline V gene (reference sequence). The length of the CDR3 is 13 residues. Amplified TCR beta CDR3 regions derived from RNA transcripts. TCR CDR3 regions were first amplified by RT-PCR with HTBI primers. MiXCR was run by TCRdb on the multiplex PCR reads, yielding one entry per CDR3 protein. The sample gives hundreds of thousands of distinct CDR3 sequences, approximately 15% of which show up once; roughly 3.4% is in the top ten.

The sample consisted of blood. The clonotype was recovered from a middle-aged woman with Graves' ophthalmopathy. The chain recombines TRBV30 with TRBJ2-7; D assignment may be TRBD1 or TRBD2 (6 bases each). The CDR3 DNA is TGTGCCTGGGGGGGGCAGGCGACTTACGAGCAGTACTTC. Amino acids: CAWGGQATYEQYF.